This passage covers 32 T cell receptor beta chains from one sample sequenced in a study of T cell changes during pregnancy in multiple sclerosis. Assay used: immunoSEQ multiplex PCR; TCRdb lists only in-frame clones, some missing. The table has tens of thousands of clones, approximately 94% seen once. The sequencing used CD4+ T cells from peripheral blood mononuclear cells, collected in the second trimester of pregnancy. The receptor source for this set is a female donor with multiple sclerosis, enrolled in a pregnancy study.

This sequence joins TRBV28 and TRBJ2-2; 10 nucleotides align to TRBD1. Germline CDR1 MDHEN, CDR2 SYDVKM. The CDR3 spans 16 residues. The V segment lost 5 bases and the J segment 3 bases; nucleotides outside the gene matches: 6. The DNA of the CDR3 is TGTGCCAGCAGTCCCCGTGGGACAGGGGACACCGGGGAGCTGTTTTTT. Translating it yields CASSPRGTGDTGELFF.

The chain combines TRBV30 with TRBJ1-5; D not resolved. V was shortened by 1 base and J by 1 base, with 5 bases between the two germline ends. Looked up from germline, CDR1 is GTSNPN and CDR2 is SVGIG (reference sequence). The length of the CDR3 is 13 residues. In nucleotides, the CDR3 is TGTGCCTGGAGTGGCGGAAGCAATCAGCCCCAGCATTTT. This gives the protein CAWSGGSNQPQHF.

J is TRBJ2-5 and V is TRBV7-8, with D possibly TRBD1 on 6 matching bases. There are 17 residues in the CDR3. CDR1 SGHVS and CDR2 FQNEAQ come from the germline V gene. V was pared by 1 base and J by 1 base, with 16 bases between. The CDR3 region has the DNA TGTGCCAGCAGCTTAGTCCCACAGGGTATTCCCCAAGAGACCCAGTACTTC. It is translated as CASSLVPQGIPQETQYF.

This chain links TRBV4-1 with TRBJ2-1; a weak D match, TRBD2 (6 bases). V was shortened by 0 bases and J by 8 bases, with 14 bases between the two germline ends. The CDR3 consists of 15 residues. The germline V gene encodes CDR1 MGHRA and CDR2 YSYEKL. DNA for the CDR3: TGCGCCAGCAGCCAAGAACACGGGAGTCTCGATGAGCAGTTCTTC. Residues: CASSQEHGSLDEQFF.

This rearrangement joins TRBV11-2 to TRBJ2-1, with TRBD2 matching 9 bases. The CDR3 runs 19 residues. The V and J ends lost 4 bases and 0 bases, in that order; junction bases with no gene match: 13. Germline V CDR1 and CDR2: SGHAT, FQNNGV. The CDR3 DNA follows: TGTGCCAGCAGCTCCCCGGGACTAGCTACACTAACCTCCTACAATGAGCAGTTCTTC. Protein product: CASSSPGLATLTSYNEQFF. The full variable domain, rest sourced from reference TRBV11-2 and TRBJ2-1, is EAGVAQSPRYKIIEKRQSVAFWCNPISGHATLYWYQQILGQGPKLLIQFQNNGVVDDSQLPKDRFSAERLKGVDSTLKIQPAKLEDSAVYLCASSSPGLATLTSYNEQFFGPGTRLTVL.

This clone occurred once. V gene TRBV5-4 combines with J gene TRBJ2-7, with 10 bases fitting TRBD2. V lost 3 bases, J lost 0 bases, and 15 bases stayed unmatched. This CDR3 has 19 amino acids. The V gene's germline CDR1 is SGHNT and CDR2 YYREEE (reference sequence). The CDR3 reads CASSSLTSGKISSSYEQYF. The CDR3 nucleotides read TGTGCCAGCAGCTCGTTAACTAGCGGGAAGATTAGTTCCTCCTACGAGCAGTACTTC.

In DNA form, the CDR3 reads TGTGCCAGCAGCGCTACAGGGGAGACCCAGTACTTC. As protein: CASSATGETQYF. The genes are TRBV9 and TRBJ2-5; tentatively, D is TRBD1 (6 bases). The ends were cut back, 3 bases at V and 5 bases at J, with 8 bases in the middle. The CDR3 sequence is 12 residues long. Per the germline V gene, CDR1 is SGDLS and CDR2 is YYNGEE.

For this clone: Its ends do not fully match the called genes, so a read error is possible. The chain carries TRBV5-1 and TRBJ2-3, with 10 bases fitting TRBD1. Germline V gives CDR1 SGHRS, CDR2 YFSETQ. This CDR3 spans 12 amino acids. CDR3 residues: CASSLTSRTGGF. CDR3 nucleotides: TGCGCCAGCAGCTTAACATCAAGGACAGGGGGGTTT.

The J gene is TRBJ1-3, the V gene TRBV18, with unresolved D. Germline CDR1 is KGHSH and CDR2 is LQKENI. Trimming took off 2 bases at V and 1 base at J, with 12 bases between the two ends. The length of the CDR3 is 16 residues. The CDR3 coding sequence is TGTGCCAGCTCACCAAACAACCCCTCTTCTGGAAACACCATATATTTT. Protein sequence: CASSPNNPSSGNTIYF.

The CDR3 region is CASSPRLASPTYEQYF. CDR3 DNA sequence: TGTGCCAGCAGCCCAAGACTAGCGTCGCCCACCTACGAGCAGTACTTC. J is TRBJ2-7 and V is TRBV7-8, with 8 nucleotides matching TRBD2. CDR3 size: 16 residues. Germline V gene sequence: CDR1 SGHVS, CDR2 FQNEAQ. Germline trimming cut 5 bases from V and 2 bases from J; bases unmatched to any gene: 11.

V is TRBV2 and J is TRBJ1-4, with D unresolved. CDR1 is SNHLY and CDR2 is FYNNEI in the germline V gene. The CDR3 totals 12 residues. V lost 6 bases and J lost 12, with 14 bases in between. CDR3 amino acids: CASRGYKDELFF. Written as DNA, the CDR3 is TGTGCCAGCAGGGGCTATAAGGATGAACTGTTTTTT.

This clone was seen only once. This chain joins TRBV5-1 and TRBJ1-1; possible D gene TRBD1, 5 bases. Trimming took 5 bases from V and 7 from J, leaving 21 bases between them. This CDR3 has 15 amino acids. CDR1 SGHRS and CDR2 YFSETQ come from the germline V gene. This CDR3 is CASRYNSGQSSEAFF. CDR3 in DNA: TGCGCCAGCAGGTACAATTCAGGGCAGTCTAGTGAAGCTTTCTTT.

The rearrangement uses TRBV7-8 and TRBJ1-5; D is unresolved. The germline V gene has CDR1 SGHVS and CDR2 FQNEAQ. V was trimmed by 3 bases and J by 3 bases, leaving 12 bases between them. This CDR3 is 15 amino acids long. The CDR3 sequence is CASSFTEAVNQPQHF. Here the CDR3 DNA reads TGTGCCAGCAGCTTTACCGAAGCGGTCAATCAGCCCCAGCATTTT.

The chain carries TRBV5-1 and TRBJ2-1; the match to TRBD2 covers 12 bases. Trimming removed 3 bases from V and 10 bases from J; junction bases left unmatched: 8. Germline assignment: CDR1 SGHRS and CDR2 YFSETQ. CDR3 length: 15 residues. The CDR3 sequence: CASSYPSGGVYEQFF. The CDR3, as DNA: TGCGCCAGCAGCTACCCTAGCGGGGGGGTTTACGAGCAGTTCTTC.

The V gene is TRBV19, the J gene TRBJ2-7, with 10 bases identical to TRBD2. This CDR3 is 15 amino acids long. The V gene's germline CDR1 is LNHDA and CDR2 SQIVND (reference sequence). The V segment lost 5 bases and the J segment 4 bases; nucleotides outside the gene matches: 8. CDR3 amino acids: CASSWLAGVEYEQYF. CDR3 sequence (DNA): TGTGCCAGTAGTTGGCTAGCGGGGGTTGAGTACGAGCAGTACTTC.

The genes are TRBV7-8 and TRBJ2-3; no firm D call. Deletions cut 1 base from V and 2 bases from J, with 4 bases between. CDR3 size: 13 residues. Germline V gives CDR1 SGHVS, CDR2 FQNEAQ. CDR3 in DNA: TGTGCCAGCAGCTTAGTAATCACAGATACGCAGTATTTT. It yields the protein CASSLVITDTQYF.

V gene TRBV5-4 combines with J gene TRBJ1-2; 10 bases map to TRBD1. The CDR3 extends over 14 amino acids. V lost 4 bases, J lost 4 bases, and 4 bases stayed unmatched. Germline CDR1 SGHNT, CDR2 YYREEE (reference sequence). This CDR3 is CASSRDRGFYGYTF. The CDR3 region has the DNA TGTGCCAGCAGCCGGGACAGGGGATTCTATGGCTACACCTTC. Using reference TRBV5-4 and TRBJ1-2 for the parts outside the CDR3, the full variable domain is ETGVTQSPTHLIKTRGQQVTLRCSSQSGHNTVSWYQQALGQGPQFIFQYYREEENGRGNFPPRFSGLQFPNYSSELNVNALELDDSALYLCASSRDRGFYGYTFGSGTRLTVV.

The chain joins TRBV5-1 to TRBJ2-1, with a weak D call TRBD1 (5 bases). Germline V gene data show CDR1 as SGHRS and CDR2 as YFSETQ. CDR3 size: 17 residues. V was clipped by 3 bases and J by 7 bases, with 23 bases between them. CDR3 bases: TGCGCCAGCAGCTCCCCCCCCCGGACAAGGGCGGTAAATGAGCAGTTCTTC. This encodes CASSSPPRTRAVNEQFF.

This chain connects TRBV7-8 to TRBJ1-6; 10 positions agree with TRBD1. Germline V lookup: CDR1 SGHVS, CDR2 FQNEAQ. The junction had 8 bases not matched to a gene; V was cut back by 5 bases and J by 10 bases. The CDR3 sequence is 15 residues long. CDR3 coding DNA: TGTGCCAGCAGCCCGCAGACAGGGGGCAAATCACCCCTCCACTTT. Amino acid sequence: CASSPQTGGKSPLHF.

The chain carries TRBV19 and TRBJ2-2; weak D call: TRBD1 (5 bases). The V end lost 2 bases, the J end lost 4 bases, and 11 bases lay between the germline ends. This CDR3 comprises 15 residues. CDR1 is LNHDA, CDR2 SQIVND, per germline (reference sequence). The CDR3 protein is CASSIKGLATGELFF. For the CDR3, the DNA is TGTGCCAGTAGTATAAAGGGGTTGGCCACCGGGGAGCTGTTTTTT. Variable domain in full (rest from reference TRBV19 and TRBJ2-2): DGGITQSPKYLFRKEGQNVTLSCEQNLNHDAMYWYRQDPGQGLRLIYYSQIVNDFQKGDIAEGYSVSREKKESFPLTVTSAQKNPTAFYLCASSIKGLATGELFFGEGSRLTVL.

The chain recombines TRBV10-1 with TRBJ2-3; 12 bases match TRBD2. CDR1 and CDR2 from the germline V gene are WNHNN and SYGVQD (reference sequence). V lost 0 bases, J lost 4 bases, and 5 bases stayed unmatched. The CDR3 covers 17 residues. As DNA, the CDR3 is TGCGCCAGCAGTGAGTCAAGACTAGCGGGAGTCGCAGATACGCAGTATTTT. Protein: CASSESRLAGVADTQYF.

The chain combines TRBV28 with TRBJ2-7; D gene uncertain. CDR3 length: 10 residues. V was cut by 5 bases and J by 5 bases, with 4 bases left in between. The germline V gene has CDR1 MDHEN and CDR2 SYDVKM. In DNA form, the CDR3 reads TGTGCCAGCAGTACGGACGAGCAGTACTTC. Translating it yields CASSTDEQYF.

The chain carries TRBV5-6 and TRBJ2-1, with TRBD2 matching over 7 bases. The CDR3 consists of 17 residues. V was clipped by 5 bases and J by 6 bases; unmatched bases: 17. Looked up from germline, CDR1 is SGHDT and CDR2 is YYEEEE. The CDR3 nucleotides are TGTGCCAGCAGTCTTAGCCGGGAGGCAGGATGGGGCAATGAGCAGTTCTTC. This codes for CASSLSREAGWGNEQFF.

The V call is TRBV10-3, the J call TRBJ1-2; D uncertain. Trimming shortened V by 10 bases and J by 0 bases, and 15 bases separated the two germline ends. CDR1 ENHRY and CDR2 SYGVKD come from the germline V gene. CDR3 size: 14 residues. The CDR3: CATEGRRTNYGYTF. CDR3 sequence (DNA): TGTGCCACCGAGGGCAGACGAACTAACTATGGCTACACCTTC.

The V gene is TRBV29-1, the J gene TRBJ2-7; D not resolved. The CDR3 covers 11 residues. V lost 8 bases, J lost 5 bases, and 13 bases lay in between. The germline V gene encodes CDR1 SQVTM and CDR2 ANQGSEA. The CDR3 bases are TGCAGCTTCCGAAGAGTGGACGAGCAGTACTTC. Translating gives CSFRRVDEQYF.

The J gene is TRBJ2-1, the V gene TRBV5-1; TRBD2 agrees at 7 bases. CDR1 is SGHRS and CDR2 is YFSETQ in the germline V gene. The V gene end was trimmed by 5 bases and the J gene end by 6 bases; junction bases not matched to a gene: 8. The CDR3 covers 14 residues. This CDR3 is CASSGAREPNEQFF. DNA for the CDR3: TGCGCCAGCAGTGGAGCGCGGGAGCCCAATGAGCAGTTCTTC.

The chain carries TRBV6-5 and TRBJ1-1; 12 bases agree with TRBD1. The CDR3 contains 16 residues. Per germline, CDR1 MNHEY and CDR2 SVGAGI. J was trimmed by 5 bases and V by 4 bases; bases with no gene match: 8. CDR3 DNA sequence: TGTGCCAGCAGTTTCGGGGGACAGGGGGCGGAGACTGAAGCTTTCTTT. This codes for CASSFGGQGAETEAFF.

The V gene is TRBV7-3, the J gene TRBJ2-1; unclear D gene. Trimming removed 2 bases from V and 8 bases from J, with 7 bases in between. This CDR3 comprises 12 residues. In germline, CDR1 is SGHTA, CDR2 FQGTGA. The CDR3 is CASSLLQDEQFF. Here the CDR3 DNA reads TGTGCCAGCAGCTTACTGCAGGATGAGCAGTTCTTC. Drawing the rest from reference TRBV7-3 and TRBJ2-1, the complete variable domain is GAGVSQTPSNKVTEKGKYVELRCDPISGHTALYWYRQSLGQGPEFLIYFQGTGAADDSGLPNDRFFAVRPEGSVSTLKIQRTERGDSAVYLCASSLLQDEQFFGPGTRLTVL.

In DNA, the CDR3 is TGTGCCAGTAGTCCGGACAGAGAGACCCAGTACTTC. Translated: CASSPDRETQYF. The gene calls are TRBV19 and TRBJ2-5; D is possibly TRBD1 (6 bases). This CDR3 spans 12 amino acids. The V end was cut by 5 bases, the J end by 4 bases, with 8 bases between. Germline CDR1 LNHDA, CDR2 SQIVND (reference sequence).

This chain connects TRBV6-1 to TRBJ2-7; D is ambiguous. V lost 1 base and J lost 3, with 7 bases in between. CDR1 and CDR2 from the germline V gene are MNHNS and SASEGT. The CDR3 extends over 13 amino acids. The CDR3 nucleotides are TGTGCCAGCAGTGAAGACTATCACTACGAGCAGTACTTC. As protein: CASSEDYHYEQYF.

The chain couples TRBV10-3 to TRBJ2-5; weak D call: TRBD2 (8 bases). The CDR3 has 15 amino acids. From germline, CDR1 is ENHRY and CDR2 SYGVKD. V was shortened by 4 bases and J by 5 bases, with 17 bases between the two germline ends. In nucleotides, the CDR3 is TGTGCCATCAGTGGCCCCGGGAGGGGGCCTGAGACCCAGTACTTC. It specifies CAISGPGRGPETQYF.

CDR3 amino acids: CASSQDKIAAGEQFF. As DNA, the CDR3 is TGCGCCAGCAGCCAAGATAAGATTGCCGCGGGTGAGCAGTTCTTC. This chain links TRBV4-3 with TRBJ2-1; TRBD2 is a possible D gene (5 bases). Germline values: CDR1 LGHNA, CDR2 YSLEER. Trimming shortened V by 0 bases and J by 9 bases, and 15 bases separated the two germline ends. This CDR3 region has 15 residues.